This T cell receptor (beta chain) stems from a study of T-cell memory formation after mild COVID-19. For the study at large: Clustering of TCRs was largely donor specific.

Notes on this clonotype: Its antigen is undetermined.

The CDR3 has 16 residues. V dropped 0 bases and J dropped 2; count of bases not matched to a gene: 3. CDR1 and CDR2 (germline): LGHDT, YNNKEL (reference sequence). One entry per CDR3 protein, called by TCRdb with MiXCR from the 5' RACE reads. The table has about 450,000 distinct CDR3 sequences, around 22% seen once. Study-wide points: Pre-infection memory already had some responding clones, implying cross-reactive memory joined. Contracting clones from day 15 to 85 had balanced CD4/CD8; later expanders favoured CD4+.

This sequence joins TRBV3-1 and TRBJ1-2; 10 nucleotides agree with TRBD1. Sequenced sample: PBMCs or a T cell subset sorted from them (not recorded which). The receptor's source is an adult woman who had mild COVID-19 (a few samples of this study predate the infection). Cell type and time point are not known. Here the CDR3 reads CASSQDPGQGNYGYTF. Here the CDR3 DNA reads TGTGCCAGCAGCCAAGATCCGGGACAGGGGAACTATGGCTACACCTTC.